The 2 T cell receptor beta chains given below trace back to one sample, sequenced in a study of cytomegalovirus exposure and HLA in healthy donors. Amplification used 60 Vbeta primers and 13 Jbeta primers. This table comes from immunoSEQ multiplex PCR, and its TCRdb copy is limited to in-frame clones, with some not included. The data hold approximately 150,000 clones, with just under 85% observed a single time. The source material was PBMCs. The receptors derive from a woman between 55 and 75 years old in good health and CMV-seropositive.

This clone came up once. The chain joins TRBV7-9 to TRBJ2-1; 9 bases are shared with TRBD1. V was clipped by 6 bases and J by 8 bases; unmatched bases: 5. This CDR3 region has 13 residues. The V gene's germline CDR1 is SEHNR and CDR2 FQNEAQ (reference sequence). The CDR3 spells CASSQQGAYEQFF. CDR3 DNA: TGTGCCAGCAGTCAACAGGGGGCTTATGAGCAGTTCTTC.

V usage is TRBV7-2 and J usage is TRBJ1-1, with D possibly being TRBD1 (5 bases). The CDR3 runs to 13 residues. V was shortened by 1 base and J by 2 bases, with 5 bases between the two germline ends. Looked up from germline, CDR1 is SGHTA and CDR2 is FQGNSA. For the CDR3, the DNA is TGTGCCAGCAGCTTAGGGACAAACACTGAAGCTTTCTTT. Translating gives CASSLGTNTEAFF.